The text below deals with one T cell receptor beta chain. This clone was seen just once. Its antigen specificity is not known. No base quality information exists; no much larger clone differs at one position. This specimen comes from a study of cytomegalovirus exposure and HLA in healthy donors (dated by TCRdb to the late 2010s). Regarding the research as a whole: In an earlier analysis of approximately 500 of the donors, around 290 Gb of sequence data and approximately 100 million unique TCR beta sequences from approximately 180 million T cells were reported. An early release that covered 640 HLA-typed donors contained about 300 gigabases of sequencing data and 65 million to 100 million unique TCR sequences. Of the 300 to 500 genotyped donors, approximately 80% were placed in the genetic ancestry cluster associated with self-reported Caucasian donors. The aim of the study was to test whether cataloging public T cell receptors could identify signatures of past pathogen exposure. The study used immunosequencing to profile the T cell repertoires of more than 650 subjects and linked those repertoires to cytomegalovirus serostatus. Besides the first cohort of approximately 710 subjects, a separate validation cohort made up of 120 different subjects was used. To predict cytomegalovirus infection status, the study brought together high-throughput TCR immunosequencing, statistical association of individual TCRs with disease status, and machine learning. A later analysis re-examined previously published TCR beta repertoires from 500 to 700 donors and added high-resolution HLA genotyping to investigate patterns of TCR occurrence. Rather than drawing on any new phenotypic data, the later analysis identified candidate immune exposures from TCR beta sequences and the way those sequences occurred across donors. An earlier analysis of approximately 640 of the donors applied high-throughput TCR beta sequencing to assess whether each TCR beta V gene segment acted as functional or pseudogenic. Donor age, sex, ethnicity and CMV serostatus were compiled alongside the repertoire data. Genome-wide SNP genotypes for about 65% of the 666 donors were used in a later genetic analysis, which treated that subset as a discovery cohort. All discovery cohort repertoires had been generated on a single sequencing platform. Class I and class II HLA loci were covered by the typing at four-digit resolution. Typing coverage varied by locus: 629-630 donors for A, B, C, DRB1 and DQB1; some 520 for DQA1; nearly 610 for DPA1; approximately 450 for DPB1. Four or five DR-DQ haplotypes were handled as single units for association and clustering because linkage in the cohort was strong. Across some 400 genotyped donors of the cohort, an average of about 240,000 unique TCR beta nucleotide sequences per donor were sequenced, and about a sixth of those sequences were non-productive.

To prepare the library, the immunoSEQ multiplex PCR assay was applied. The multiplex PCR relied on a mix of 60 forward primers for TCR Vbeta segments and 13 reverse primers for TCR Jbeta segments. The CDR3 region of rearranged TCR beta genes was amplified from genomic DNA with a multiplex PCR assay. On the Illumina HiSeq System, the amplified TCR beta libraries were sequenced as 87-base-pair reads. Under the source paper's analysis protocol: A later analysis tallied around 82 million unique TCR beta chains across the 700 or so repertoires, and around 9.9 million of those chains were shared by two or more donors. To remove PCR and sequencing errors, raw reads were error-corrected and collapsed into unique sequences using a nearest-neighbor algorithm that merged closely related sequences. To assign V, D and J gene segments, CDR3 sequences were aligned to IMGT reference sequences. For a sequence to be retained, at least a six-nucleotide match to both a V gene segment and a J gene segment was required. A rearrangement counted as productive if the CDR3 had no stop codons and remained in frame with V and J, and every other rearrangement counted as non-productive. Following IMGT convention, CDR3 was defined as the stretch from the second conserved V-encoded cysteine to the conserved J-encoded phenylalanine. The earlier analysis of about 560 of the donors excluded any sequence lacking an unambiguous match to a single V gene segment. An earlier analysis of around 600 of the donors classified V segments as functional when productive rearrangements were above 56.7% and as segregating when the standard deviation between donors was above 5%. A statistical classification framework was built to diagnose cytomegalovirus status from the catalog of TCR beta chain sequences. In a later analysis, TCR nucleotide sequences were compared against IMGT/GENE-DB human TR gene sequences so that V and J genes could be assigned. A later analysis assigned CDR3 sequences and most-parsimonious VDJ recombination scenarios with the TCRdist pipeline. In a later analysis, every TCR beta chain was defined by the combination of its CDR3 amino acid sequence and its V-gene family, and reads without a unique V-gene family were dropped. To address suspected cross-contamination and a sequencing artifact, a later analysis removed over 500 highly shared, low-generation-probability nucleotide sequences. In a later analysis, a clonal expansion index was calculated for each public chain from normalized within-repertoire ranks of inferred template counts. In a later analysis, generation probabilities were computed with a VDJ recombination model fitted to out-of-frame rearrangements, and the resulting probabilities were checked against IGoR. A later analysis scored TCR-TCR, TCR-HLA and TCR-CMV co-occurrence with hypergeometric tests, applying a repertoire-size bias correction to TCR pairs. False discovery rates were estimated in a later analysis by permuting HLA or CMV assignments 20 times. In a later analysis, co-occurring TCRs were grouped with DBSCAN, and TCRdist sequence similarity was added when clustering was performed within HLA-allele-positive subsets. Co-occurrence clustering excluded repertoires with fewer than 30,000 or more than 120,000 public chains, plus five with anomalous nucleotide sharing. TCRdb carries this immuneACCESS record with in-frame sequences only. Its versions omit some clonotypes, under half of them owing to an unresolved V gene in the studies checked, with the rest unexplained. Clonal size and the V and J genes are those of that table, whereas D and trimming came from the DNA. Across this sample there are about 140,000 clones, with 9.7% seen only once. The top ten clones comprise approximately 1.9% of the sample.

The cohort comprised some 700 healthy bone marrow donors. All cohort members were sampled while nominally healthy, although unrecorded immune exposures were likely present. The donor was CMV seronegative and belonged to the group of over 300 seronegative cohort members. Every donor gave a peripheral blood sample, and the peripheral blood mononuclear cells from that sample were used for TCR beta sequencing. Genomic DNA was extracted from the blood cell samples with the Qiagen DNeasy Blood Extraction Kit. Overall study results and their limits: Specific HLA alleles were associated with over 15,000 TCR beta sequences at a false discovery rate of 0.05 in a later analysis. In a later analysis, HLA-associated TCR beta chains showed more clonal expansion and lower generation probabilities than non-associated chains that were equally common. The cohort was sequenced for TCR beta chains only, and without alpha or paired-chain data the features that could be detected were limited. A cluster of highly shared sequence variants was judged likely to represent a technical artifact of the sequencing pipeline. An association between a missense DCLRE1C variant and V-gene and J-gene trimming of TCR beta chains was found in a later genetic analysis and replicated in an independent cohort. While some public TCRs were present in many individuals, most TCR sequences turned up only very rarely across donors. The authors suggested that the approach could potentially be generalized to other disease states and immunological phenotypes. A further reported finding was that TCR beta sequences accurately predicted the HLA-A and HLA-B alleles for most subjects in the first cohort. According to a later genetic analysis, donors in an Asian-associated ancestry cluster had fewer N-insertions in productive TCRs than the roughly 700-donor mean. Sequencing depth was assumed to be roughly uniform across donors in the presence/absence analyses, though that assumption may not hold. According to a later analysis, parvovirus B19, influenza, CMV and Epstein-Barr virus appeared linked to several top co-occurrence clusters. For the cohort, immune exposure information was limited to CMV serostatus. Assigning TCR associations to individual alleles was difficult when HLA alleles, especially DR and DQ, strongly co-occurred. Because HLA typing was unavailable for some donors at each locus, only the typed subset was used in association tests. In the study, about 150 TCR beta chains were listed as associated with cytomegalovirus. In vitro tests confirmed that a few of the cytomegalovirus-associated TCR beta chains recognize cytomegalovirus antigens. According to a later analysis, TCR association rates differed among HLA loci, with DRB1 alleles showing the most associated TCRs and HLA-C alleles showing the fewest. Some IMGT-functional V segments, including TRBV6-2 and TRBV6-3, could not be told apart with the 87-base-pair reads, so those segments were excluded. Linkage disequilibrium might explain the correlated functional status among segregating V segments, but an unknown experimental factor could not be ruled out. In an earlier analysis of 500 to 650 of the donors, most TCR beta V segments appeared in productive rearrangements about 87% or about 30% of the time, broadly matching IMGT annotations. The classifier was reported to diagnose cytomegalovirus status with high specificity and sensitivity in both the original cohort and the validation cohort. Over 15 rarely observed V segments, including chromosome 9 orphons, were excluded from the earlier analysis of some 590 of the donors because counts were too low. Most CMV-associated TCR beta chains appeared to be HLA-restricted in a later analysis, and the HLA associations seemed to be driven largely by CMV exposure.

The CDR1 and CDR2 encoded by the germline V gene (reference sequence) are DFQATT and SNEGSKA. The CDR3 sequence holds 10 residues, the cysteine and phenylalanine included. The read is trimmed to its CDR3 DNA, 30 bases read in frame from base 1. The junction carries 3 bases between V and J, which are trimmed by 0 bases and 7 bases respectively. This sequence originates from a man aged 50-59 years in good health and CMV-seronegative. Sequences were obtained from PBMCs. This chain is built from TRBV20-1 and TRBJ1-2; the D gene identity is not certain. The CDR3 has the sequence CSAREAGYTF. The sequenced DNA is TGCAGTGCTAGAGAGGCTGGCTACACCTTC.